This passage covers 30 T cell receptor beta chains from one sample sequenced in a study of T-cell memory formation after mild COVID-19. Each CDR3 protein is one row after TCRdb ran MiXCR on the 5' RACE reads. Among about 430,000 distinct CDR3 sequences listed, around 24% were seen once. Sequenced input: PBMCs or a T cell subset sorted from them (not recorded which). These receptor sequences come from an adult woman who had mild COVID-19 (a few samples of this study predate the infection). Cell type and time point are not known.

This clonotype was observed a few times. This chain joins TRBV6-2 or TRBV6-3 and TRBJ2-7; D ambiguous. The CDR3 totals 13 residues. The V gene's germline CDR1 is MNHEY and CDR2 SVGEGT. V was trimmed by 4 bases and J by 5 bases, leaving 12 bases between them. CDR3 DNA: TGTGCCAGCAGTTTTCCGCCTAACCACGAGCAGTACTTC. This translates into CASSFPPNHEQYF.

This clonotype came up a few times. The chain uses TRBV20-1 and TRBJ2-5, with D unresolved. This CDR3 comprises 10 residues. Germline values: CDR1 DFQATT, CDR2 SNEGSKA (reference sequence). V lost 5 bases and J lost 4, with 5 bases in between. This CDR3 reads CSALSETQYF. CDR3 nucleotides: TGCAGTGCTCTCTCAGAGACCCAGTACTTC.

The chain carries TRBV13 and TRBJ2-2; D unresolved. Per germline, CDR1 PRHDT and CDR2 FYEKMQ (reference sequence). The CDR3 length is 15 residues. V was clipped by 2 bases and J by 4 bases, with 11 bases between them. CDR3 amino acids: CASSLFGSGTGELFF. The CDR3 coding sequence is TGTGCCAGCAGCTTATTTGGAAGTGGCACCGGGGAGCTGTTTTTT.

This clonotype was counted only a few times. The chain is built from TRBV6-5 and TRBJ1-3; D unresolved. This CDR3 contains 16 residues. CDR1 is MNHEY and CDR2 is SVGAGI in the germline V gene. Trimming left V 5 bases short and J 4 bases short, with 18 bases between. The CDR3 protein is CASSPFRRAAGNTIYF. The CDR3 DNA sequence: TGTGCCAGCAGTCCCTTTAGAAGGGCGGCGGGAAACACCATATATTTT.

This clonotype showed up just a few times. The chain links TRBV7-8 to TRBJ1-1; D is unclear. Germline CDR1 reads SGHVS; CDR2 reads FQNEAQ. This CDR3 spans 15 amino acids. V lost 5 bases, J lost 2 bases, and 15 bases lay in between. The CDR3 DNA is TGTGCCAGCAGCCGAAGCGCTTTCGGTAACACTGAAGCTTTCTTT. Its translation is CASSRSAFGNTEAFF.

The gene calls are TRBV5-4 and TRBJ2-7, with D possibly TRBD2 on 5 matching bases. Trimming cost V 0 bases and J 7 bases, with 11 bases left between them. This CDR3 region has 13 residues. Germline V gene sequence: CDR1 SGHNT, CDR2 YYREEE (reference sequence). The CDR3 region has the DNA TGTGCCAGCAGCTTGGTGGACCGAGGGGAGCAGTACTTC. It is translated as CASSLVDRGEQYF.

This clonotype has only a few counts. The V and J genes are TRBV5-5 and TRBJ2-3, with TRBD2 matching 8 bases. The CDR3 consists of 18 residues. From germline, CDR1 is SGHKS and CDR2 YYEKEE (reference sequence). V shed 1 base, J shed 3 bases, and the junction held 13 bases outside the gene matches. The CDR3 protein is CASSLRRGTSEVTDTQYF. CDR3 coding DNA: TGTGCCAGCAGCTTGAGGAGGGGGACTAGTGAGGTTACAGATACGCAGTATTTT. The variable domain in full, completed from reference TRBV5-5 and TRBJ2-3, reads DAGVTQSPTHLIKTRGQQVTLRCSPISGHKSVSWYQQVLGQGPQFIFQYYEKEERGRGNFPDRFSARQFPNYSSELNVNALLLGDSALYLCASSLRRGTSEVTDTQYFGPGTRLTVL.

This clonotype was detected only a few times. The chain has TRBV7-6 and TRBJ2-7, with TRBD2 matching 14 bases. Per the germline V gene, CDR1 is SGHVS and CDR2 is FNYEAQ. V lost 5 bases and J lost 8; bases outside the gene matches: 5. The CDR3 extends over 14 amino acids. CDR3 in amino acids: CASSRTSGGSQQYF. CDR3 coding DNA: TGTGCCAGCAGCCGGACTAGCGGGGGGTCTCAGCAGTACTTC.

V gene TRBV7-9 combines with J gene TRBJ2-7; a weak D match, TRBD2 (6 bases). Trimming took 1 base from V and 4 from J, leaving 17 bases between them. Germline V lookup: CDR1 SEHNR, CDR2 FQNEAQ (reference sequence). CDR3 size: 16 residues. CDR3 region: CASSLGARLGRYEQYF. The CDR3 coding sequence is TGTGCCAGCAGCTTAGGAGCCCGCCTAGGGAGGTACGAGCAGTACTTC.

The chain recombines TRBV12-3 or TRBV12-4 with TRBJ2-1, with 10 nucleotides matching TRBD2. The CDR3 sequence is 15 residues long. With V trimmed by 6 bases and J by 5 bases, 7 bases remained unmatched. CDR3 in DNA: TGTGCCAGCAGCCCCCGGACTAGCGGCAACAATGAGCAGTTCTTC. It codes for CASSPRTSGNNEQFF.

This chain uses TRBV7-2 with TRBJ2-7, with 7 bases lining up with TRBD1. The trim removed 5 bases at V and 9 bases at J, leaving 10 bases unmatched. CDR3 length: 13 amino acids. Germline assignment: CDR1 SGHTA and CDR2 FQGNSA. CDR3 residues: CASSRRTGEAQYF. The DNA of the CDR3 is TGTGCCAGCAGCCGGAGGACAGGCGAGGCGCAGTACTTC.

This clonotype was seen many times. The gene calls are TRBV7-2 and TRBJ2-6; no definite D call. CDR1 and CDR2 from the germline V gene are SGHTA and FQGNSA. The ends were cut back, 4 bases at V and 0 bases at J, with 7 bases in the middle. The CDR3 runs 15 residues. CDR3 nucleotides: TGTGCCAGCAGCTCGACCGGCTCTGGGGCCAACGTCCTGACTTTC. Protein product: CASSSTGSGANVLTF.

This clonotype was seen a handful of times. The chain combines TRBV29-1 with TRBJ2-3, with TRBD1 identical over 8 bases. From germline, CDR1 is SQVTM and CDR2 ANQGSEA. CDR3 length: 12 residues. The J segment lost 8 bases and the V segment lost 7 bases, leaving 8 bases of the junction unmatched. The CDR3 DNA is TGCAGCGCGACAGGGGCATGGGGTACGCAGTATTTT. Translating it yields CSATGAWGTQYF.

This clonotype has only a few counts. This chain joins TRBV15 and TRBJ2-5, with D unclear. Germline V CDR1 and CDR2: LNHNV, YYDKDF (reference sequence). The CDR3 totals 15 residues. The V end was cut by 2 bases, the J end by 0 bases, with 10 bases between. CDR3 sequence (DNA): TGTGCCACCAGCAGACGAGATGGGTACCAAGAGACCCAGTACTTC. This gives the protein CATSRRDGYQETQYF.

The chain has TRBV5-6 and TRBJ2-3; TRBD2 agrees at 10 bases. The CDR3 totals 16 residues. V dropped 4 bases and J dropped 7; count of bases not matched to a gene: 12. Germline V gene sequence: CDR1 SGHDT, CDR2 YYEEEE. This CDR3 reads CASSASGRATWNTQYF. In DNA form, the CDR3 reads TGTGCCAGCAGCGCAAGCGGGAGGGCCACGTGGAATACGCAGTATTTT.

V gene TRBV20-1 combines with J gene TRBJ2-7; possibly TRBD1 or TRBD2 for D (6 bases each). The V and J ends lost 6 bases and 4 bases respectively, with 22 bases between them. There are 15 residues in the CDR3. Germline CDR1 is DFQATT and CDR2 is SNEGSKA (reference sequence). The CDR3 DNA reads TGCAGTGCGGACGACCCAGCGCGGGACACTTACGAGCAGTACTTC. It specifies CSADDPARDTYEQYF.

The CDR3: CASSLAPGTGGELFF. CDR3 sequence (DNA): TGCGCCAGCAGCTTGGCCCCGGGGACCGGCGGGGAGCTGTTTTTT. J is TRBJ2-2 and V is TRBV5-1; the D gene could be TRBD1 or TRBD2 (5 bases each). Germline CDR1 is SGHRS and CDR2 is YFSETQ. Trimming removed 0 bases from V and 7 bases from J, with 13 bases in between. The CDR3 is 15 residues long. The complete variable domain, with remaining parts taken from reference TRBV5-1 and TRBJ2-2, reads KAGVTQTPRYLIKTRGQQVTLSCSPISGHRSVSWYQQTPGQGLQFLFEYFSETQRNKGNFPGRFSGRQFSNSRSEMNVSTLELGDSALYLCASSLAPGTGGELFFGEGSRLTVL.

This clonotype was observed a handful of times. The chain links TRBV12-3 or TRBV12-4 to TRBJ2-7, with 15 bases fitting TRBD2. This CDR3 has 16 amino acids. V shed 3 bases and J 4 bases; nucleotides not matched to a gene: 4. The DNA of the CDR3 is TGTGCCAGCAGTTTGCGGACTAGCGGGAGGGGGTACGAGCAGTACTTC. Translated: CASSLRTSGRGYEQYF.

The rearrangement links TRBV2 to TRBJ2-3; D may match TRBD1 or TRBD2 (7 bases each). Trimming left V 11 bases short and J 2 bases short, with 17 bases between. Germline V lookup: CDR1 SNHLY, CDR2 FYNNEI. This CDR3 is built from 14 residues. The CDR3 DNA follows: TGTGCCTCTGGGAGGGGGCTTTTCACAGATACGCAGTATTTT. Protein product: CASGRGLFTDTQYF.

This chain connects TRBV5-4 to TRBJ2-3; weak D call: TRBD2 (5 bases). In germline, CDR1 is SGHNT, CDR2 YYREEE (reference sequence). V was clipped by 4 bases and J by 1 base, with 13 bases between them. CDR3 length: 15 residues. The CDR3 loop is CASSDKLERTDTQYF. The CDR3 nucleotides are TGTGCCAGCAGCGACAAACTAGAGCGCACAGATACGCAGTATTTT. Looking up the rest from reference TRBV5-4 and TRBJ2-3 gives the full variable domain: ETGVTQSPTHLIKTRGQQVTLRCSSQSGHNTVSWYQQALGQGPQFIFQYYREEENGRGNFPPRFSGLQFPNYSSELNVNALELDDSALYLCASSDKLERTDTQYFGPGTRLTVL.

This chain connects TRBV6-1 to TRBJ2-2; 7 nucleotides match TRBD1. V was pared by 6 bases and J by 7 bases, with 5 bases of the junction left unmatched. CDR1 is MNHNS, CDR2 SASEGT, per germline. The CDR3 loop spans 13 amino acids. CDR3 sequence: CASRITGDGELFF. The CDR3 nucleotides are TGTGCCAGCAGAATTACAGGGGACGGGGAGCTGTTTTTT.

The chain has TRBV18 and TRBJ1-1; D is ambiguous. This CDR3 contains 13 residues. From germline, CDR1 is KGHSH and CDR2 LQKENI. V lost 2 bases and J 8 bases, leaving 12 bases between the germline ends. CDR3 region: CASSPTAGFEAFF. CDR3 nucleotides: TGTGCCAGCTCACCAACAGCAGGCTTCGAAGCTTTCTTT.

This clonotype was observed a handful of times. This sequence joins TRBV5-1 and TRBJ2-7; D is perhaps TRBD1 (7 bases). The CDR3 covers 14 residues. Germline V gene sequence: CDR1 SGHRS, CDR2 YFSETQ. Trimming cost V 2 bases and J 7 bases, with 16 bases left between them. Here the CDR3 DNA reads TGCGCCAGCAGCTTAGACCGCGGGACAGTTGAGCAGTACTTC. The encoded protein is CASSLDRGTVEQYF.

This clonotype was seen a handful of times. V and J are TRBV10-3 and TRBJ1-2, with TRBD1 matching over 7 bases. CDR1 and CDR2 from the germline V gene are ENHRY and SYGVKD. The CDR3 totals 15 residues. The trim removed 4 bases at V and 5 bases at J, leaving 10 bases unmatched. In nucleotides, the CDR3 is TGTGCCATCAGTGTTGGTACAGGGGACCCTTATGGCTACACCTTC. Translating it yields CAISVGTGDPYGYTF.

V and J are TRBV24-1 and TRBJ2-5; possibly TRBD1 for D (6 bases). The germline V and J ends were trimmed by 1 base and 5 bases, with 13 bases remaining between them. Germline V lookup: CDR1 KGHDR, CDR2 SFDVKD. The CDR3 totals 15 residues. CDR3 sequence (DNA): TGTGCCACCAGTGATTTCACAGGGATCGGGGAGACCCAGTACTTC. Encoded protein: CATSDFTGIGETQYF.

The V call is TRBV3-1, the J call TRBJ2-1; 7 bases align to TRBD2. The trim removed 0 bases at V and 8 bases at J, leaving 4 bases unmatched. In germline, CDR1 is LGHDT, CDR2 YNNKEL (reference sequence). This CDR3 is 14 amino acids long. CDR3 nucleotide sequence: TGTGCCAGCAGCCAAGAGGGAGGGAGCGATGAGCAGTTCTTC. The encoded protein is CASSQEGGSDEQFF.

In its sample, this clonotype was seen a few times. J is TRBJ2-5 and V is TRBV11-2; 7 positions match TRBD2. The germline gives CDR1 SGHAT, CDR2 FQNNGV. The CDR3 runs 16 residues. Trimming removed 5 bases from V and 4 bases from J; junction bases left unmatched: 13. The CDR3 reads CASSLVRAGVSETQYF. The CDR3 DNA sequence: TGTGCCAGCAGCCTCGTTCGGGCGGGAGTCTCAGAGACCCAGTACTTC. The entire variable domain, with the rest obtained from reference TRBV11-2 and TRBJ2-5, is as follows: EAGVAQSPRYKIIEKRQSVAFWCNPISGHATLYWYQQILGQGPKLLIQFQNNGVVDDSQLPKDRFSAERLKGVDSTLKIQPAKLEDSAVYLCASSLVRAGVSETQYFGPGTRLLVL.

CDR3 region: CASSTGQVDNEKLFF. CDR3 bases: TGTGCCAGCAGCACTGGACAGGTTGATAATGAAAAACTGTTTTTT. The rearrangement links TRBV7-9 to TRBJ1-4, with TRBD1 matching 7 bases. In germline, CDR1 is SEHNR, CDR2 FQNEAQ (reference sequence). V shed 5 bases, J shed 4 bases, and the junction held 7 bases outside the gene matches. CDR3 size: 15 residues. Full variable domain (missing parts from reference TRBV7-9 and TRBJ1-4): DTGVSQNPRHKITKRGQNVTFRCDPISEHNRLYWYRQTLGQGPEFLTYFQNEAQLEKSRLLSDRFSAERPKGSFSTLEIQRTEQGDSAMYLCASSTGQVDNEKLFFGSGTQLSVL.

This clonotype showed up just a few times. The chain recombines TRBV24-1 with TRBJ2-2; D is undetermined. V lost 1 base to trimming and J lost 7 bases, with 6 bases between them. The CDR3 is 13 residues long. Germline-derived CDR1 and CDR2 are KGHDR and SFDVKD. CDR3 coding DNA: TGTGCCACCAGTGATTTCGGGTACGGGGAGCTGTTTTTT. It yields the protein CATSDFGYGELFF.

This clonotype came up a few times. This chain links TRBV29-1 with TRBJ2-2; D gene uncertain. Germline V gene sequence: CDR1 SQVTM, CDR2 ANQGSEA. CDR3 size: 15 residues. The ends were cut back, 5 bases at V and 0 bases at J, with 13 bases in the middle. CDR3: CSVSVRGSNTGELFF. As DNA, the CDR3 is TGCAGCGTTAGTGTACGTGGGTCGAACACCGGGGAGCTGTTTTTT.